This record looks at one T cell receptor (beta chain) sequence and its context. Time point given: patch test 1, 2 weeks after DPC sensitization. Treatment: therapeutic diphenylcyclopropenone sensitization with weekly scalp DPC. The data were obtained in a study of human T cells and chemical hapten exposure. Germline assignment: CDR1 SGHTA and CDR2 FQGNSA. The CDR3 runs 18 residues. Trimming at V came to 6 bases and at J to 0 bases, leaving 15 bases not matched to a gene. As the library was built, unique molecular identifiers were attached to individual cDNA molecules. MiXCR, applied by TCRdb to the RACE reads, yields one record per CDR3 protein. This sample has more than 100,000 distinct CDR3 sequences, with roughly an eighth found just once.

This TCR came from a young man with alopecia areata. Some clones in this sample may be carry-over from other donors' samples. The specimen comprised whole blood, sampled in connection with sensitization to the hapten diphenylcyclopropenone (DPC). The rearrangement joins TRBV7-2 to TRBJ2-7; 9 nucleotides align to TRBD2. The CDR3 nucleotides are TGTGCCAGCAGACCGGAGCTAGCGGGGTGGATAAGCTCCTACGAGCAGTACGTC. Translation gives CASRPELAGWISSYEQYV.